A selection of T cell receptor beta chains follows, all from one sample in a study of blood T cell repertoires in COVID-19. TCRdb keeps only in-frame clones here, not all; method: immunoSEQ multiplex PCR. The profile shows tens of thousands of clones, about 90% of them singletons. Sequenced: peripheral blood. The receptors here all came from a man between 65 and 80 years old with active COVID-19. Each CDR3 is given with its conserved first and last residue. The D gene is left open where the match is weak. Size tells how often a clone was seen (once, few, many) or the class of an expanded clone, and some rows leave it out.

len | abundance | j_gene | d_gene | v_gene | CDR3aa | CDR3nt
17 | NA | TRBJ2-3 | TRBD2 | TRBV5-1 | CASSYLAGTTGTDTQYF | TGCGCCAGCAGCTACCTAGCGGGAACAACGGGAACAGATACGCAGTATTTT
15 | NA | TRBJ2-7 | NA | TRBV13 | CASSLRAGAAYEQYF | TGTGCCAGCAGCTTACGGGCAGGGGCCGCCTACGAGCAGTACTTC
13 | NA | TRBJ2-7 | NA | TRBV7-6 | CASSQGQVYEQYF | TGTGCCAGCAGCCAGGGACAAGTCTACGAGCAGTACTTC
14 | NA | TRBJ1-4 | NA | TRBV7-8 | CASSSQVGGEKLFF | TGTGCCAGCAGCTCCCAGGTGGGGGGTGAAAAACTGTTTTTT
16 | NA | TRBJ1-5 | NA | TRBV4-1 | CASSQEMAGEYQPQHF | TGCGCCAGCAGCCAAGAGATGGCAGGGGAATACCAGCCCCAGCATTTT
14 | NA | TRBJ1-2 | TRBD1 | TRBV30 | CAWSKTGGDNGYTF | TGTGCCTGGAGTAAGACAGGGGGCGATAATGGCTACACCTTC
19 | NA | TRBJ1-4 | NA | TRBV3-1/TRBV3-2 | CASSQVVRYRGPTNEKLFF | TGTGCCAGCAGCCAAGTCGTGCGTTATAGAGGGCCCACTAATGAAAAACTGTTTTTT
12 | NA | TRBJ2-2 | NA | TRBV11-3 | CASSLVGGELFF | TGTGCCAGCAGCTTGGTCGGCGGGGAGCTGTTTTTT
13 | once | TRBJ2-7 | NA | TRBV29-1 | CSAQTDSSYEQYF | TGCAGCGCCCAGACCGACAGCTCCTACGAGCAGTACTTC
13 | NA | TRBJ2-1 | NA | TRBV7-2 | CASSLDSYNEQFF | TGTGCCAGCAGCTTAGATAGCTACAATGAGCAGTTCTTC
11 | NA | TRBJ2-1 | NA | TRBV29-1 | CSVLPQGPEFF | TGCAGCGTGCTACCCCAGGGTCCCGAGTTCTTC
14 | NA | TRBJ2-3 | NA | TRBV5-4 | CASSLDQSTDTQYF | TGTGCCAGCAGCTTGGATCAAAGCACAGATACGCAGTATTTT
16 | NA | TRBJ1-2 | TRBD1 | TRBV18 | CASSPGQGRLDYGYTF | TGTGCCAGCTCACCGGGACAGGGGCGACTAGACTATGGCTACACCTTC
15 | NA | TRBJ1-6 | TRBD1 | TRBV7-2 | CASSGDRGVNSPLHF | TGTGCCAGCAGCGGGGACAGGGGGGTAAATTCGCCCCTCCACTTT
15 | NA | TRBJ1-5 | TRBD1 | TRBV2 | CASTRQGRSNQPQHF | TGTGCCAGCACGAGACAGGGTAGAAGCAATCAGCCCCAGCATTTT
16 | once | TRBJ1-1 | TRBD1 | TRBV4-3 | CASSQVPGQGYTEAFF | TGCGCCAGCAGCCAAGTTCCAGGACAGGGATACACTGAAGCTTTCTTT
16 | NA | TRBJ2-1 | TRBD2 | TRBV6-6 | CASSYSGGRFYNEQFF | TGTGCCAGCAGTTACTCCGGCGGGAGATTCTACAATGAGCAGTTCTTC
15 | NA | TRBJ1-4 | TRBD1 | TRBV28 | CASSPAGTGNEKLFF | TGTGCCAGCAGTCCAGCCGGGACAGGGAATGAAAAACTGTTTTTT
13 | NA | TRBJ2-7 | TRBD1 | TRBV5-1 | CASRRDRGDEQYF | TGCGCCAGCCGCCGGGACAGGGGGGACGAGCAGTACTTC
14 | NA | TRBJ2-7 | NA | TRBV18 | CASSPLAQAYEQYF | TGTGCCAGCTCACCATTAGCACAGGCCTACGAGCAGTACTTC
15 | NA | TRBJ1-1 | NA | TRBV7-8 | CASSLVGGLNTEAFF | TGTGCCAGCAGCTTAGTCGGAGGACTGAACACTGAAGCTTTCTTT
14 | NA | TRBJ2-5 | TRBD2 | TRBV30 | CAWSVIAGGETQYF | TGTGCCTGGAGTGTAATAGCGGGGGGAGAGACCCAGTACTTC
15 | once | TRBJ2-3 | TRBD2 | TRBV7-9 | CALGLAGVGADTQYF | TGTGCGCTGGGCCTAGCGGGAGTTGGGGCAGATACGCAGTATTTT
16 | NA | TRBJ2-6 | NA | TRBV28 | CASSLEAASGANVLTF | TGTGCCAGCAGTTTAGAGGCGGCCTCTGGGGCCAACGTCCTGACTTTC
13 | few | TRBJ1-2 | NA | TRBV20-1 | CSASHISNYGYTF | TGCAGTGCTAGTCACATATCAAACTATGGCTACACCTTC
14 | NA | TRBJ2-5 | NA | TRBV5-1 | CASSLAAGQETQYF | TGCGCCAGCAGCTTGGCCGCCGGCCAAGAGACCCAGTACTTC
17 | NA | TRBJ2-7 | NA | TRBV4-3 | CASSQDLRSHGPDEQYF | TGCGCCAGCAGCCAAGATCTTCGAAGCCACGGTCCGGACGAGCAGTACTTC
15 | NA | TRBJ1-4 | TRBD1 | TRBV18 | CASSGMGQGDEKLFF | TGTGCCAGCTCAGGAATGGGACAGGGTGACGAAAAACTGTTTTTT
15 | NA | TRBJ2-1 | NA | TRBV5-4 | CASSLEAGSYNEQFF | TGTGCCAGCAGCTTGGAGGCGGGCTCCTACAATGAGCAGTTCTTC
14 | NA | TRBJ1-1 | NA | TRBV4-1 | CASSRGGQYTEAFF | TGCGCCAGCAGCCGCGGTGGTCAGTACACTGAAGCTTTCTTT
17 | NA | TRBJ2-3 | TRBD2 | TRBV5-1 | CASSEVPSGKSTDTQYF | TGCGCCAGCAGCGAGGTCCCTAGCGGGAAGAGCACAGATACGCAGTATTTT
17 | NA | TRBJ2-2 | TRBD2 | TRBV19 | CASSIIASSGRMGELFF | TGTGCCAGTAGTATAATAGCTTCTAGCGGGAGAATGGGGGAGCTGTTTTTT
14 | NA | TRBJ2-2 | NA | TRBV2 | CASSERGNTGELFF | TGTGCCAGCAGTGAAAGGGGGAACACCGGGGAGCTGTTTTTT
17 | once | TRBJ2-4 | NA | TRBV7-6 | CASSLGPGPGAKNIQYF | TGTGCCAGCAGCTTAGGGCCAGGGCCGGGAGCCAAAAACATTCAGTACTTC
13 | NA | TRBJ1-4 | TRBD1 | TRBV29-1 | CSVSGTGDEKLFF | TGCAGCGTATCCGGGACAGGGGATGAAAAACTGTTTTTT
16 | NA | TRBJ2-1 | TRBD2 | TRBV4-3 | CASSRLLAGLMNEQFF | TGCGCCAGCAGCCGCCTACTAGCGGGACTTATGAATGAGCAGTTCTTC
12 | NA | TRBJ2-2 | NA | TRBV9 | CASSPYTGELFF | TGTGCCAGCAGCCCGTACACCGGGGAGCTGTTTTTT